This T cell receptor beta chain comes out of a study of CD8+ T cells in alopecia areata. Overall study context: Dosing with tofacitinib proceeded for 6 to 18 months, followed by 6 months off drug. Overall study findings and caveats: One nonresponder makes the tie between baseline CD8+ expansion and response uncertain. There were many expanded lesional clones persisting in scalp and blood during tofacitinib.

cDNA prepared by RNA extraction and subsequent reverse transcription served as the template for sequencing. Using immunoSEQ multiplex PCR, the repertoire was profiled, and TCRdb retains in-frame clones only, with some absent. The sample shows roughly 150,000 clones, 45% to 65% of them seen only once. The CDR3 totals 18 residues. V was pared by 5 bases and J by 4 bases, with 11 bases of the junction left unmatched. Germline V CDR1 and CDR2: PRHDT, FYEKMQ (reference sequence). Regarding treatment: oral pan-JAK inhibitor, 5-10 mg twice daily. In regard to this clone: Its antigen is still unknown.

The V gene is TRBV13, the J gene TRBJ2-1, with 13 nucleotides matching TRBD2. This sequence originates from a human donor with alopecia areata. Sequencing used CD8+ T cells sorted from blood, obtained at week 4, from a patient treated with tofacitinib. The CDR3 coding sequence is TGTGCCAGCAGCCGGACCCGACTAGCGGGGGGTCAGTACAATGAGCAGTTCTTC. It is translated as CASSRTRLAGGQYNEQFF.